A selection of T cell receptor beta chains follows, all from one sample in a study of cytotoxic CD8 clonotypes in ibrutinib-treated CLL. Libraries were prepared by immunoSEQ multiplex PCR; TCRdb keeps only in-frame clonotypes and omits some of them. The sample yields roughly 40,000 clones, 65% to 70% seen once. Sequenced material: PBMCs, taken at disease progression, from a patient treated with ibrutinib. The receptors originated from a human donor with chronic lymphocytic leukemia. The CDR3 runs from the conserved cysteine through the conserved F or W. Each record gives: V gene, clone size, J gene, D gene, CDR3 protein, CDR3 DNA. A D gene is named only where the DNA matches it firmly. A row's size may be missing; if present it is once, few, many or a size class.

TRBV28,.,TRBJ2-6,.,CASSTRSGANVLTF,TGTGCCAGCAGCACGAGGTCTGGGGCCAACGTCCTGACTTTC
TRBV6-6,.,TRBJ1-1,.,CASRGPSGAEAFF,TGTGCCAGCCGCGGGCCCTCGGGCGCTGAAGCTTTCTTT
TRBV5-6,.,TRBJ2-3,.,CASSLLQDTQYF,TGTGCCAGCAGCTTGCTACAAGATACGCAGTATTTT
TRBV18,.,TRBJ1-5,TRBD1,CASSPQTGGNQPQHF,TGTGCCAGCTCACCACAGACAGGGGGCAATCAGCCCCAGCATTTT
TRBV28,.,TRBJ2-7,.,CASRHSYEQYF,TGTGCCAGCAGACATTCTTACGAGCAGTACTTC
TRBV4-2,.,TRBJ2-2,.,CASSQRGQGGRWGAGELFF,TGTGCCAGCAGCCAACGCGGACAGGGAGGGAGGTGGGGAGCTGGGGAGCTGTTTTTT
TRBV9,.,TRBJ1-1,.,CASSASDTEAFF,TGTGCCAGCAGCGCCTCGGACACTGAAGCTTTCTTT
TRBV28,once,TRBJ1-1,TRBD1,CASSPPRGLTAFF,TGTGCCAGCAGTCCGCCCAGGGGGCTAACAGCTTTCTTT
TRBV5-4,.,TRBJ1-3,.,CASSVGTTILHLSGNTIYF,TGTGCCAGCAGCGTCGGGACAACCATATTGCACCTCTCTGGAAACACCATATATTTT
TRBV18,.,TRBJ2-2,.,CASSPPITAGELFF,TGTGCCAGCTCACCACCTATCACCGCCGGGGAGCTGTTTTTT
TRBV6-5,.,TRBJ1-1,.,CASSYGVMNTEAFF,TGTGCCAGCAGTTACGGGGTCATGAACACTGAAGCTTTCTTT